Listed below are T cell receptor beta chains from one sample, sequenced in a study of neoadjuvant anti-PD-1 for oral cavity cancer. Sequenced by immunoSEQ multiplex PCR; TCRdb stores in-frame clones only, minus some. The sample shows more than 13,000 clones, around 70% of them seen only once. The source was PBMCs, collected after nivolumab (anti-PD-1) treatment. The receptors derive from a person between 40 and 85 years old with oral cavity squamous cell carcinoma. Both conserved end residues are part of each CDR3. D genes are given only for firm matches. Some rows have no size entry. The others give once, few or many, or a class for an expanded clone.

CDR3aa: CASSLDDRMNTEAFF
CDR3nt: TGTGCCAGTAGTCTCGACGACAGGATGAACACTGAAGCTTTCTTT
j_gene: TRBJ1-1
abundance: -
d_gene: -
v_gene: TRBV19

CDR3aa: CAISEGYLQGDTQYF
CDR3nt: TGTGCCATCAGTGAAGGATACCTCCAGGGTGATACGCAGTATTTT
j_gene: TRBJ2-3
abundance: -
d_gene: -
v_gene: TRBV10-3

CDR3aa: CASSPRQGTDTQYF
CDR3nt: TGTGCCAGCAGTCCTCGACAGGGCACAGATACGCAGTATTTT
j_gene: TRBJ2-3
abundance: -
d_gene: -
v_gene: TRBV7-3

CDR3aa: CASSSHSNQPQHF
CDR3nt: TGTGCCAGCAGTTCACATAGCAATCAGCCCCAGCATTTT
j_gene: TRBJ1-5
abundance: -
d_gene: -
v_gene: TRBV6-6

CDR3aa: CSVEVTGGGGTDTQYF
CDR3nt: TGCAGCGTTGAAGTCACGGGAGGAGGTGGCACAGATACGCAGTATTTT
j_gene: TRBJ2-3
abundance: -
d_gene: TRBD2
v_gene: TRBV29-1

CDR3aa: CAWSDSLREASKGYTF
CDR3nt: TGTGCCTGGAGTGACTCCCTTCGGGAGGCGTCGAAGGGCTACACCTTC
j_gene: TRBJ1-2
abundance: few
d_gene: -
v_gene: TRBV30

CDR3aa: CASSQAGAPYGYTF
CDR3nt: TGTGCCAGCAGCCAGGCGGGTGCCCCCTATGGCTACACCTTC
j_gene: TRBJ1-2
abundance: -
d_gene: -
v_gene: TRBV14

CDR3aa: CASSLAPPGQGIYEQYF
CDR3nt: TGTGCCAGCAGCTTAGCCCCGCCGGGACAGGGGATATACGAGCAGTACTTC
j_gene: TRBJ2-7
abundance: few
d_gene: TRBD1
v_gene: TRBV7-2

CDR3aa: CATRYWQTNTEAFF
CDR3nt: TGTGCCACCAGATATTGGCAAACGAACACTGAAGCTTTCTTT
j_gene: TRBJ1-1
abundance: -
d_gene: -
v_gene: TRBV28

CDR3aa: CASSGGDVTGELFF
CDR3nt: TGCGCCAGCAGTGGAGGGGACGTGACCGGGGAGCTGTTTTTT
j_gene: TRBJ2-2
abundance: -
d_gene: -
v_gene: TRBV10-2

CDR3aa: CASSPPQTYNEQFF
CDR3nt: TGTGCCAGTAGTCCCCCCCAGACCTACAATGAGCAGTTCTTC
j_gene: TRBJ2-1
abundance: -
d_gene: -
v_gene: TRBV19

CDR3aa: CASSLDGREIGGEQFF
CDR3nt: TGCGCCAGCAGCTTGGACGGACGGGAGATAGGGGGTGAGCAGTTCTTC
j_gene: TRBJ2-1
abundance: -
d_gene: -
v_gene: TRBV5-1

CDR3aa: CASSDSTGEDTGELFF
CDR3nt: TGTGCCAGCAGTGACTCGACAGGGGAGGACACCGGGGAGCTGTTTTTT
j_gene: TRBJ2-2
abundance: -
d_gene: TRBD1
v_gene: TRBV6-4

CDR3aa: CASSLSPDWSYNEQFF
CDR3nt: TGTGCCAGCAGCTTGAGCCCGGACTGGTCGTACAATGAGCAGTTCTTC
j_gene: TRBJ2-1
abundance: once
d_gene: -
v_gene: TRBV7-9

CDR3aa: CAWSVVAGFHF
CDR3nt: TGTGCCTGGAGTGTAGTAGCGGGGTTTCACTTC
j_gene: TRBJ2-5
abundance: -
d_gene: TRBD2
v_gene: TRBV30

CDR3aa: CASSESSYNEQFF
CDR3nt: TGTGCCAGCAGCGAGAGCTCCTACAATGAGCAGTTCTTC
j_gene: TRBJ2-1
abundance: -
d_gene: -
v_gene: TRBV9

CDR3aa: CAWSRGSLGGNTEAFF
CDR3nt: TGTGCCTGGAGCCGGGGCAGCCTGGGAGGGAACACTGAAGCTTTCTTT
j_gene: TRBJ1-1
abundance: -
d_gene: -
v_gene: TRBV30

CDR3aa: CAWSGPGQEGSQYF
CDR3nt: TGTGCCTGGAGCGGTCCGGGACAGGAAGGATCCCAGTACTTC
j_gene: TRBJ2-5
abundance: -
d_gene: TRBD1
v_gene: TRBV30

CDR3aa: CASSPPARTYEQYF
CDR3nt: TGTGCCAGCTCACCACCGGCACGAACCTACGAGCAGTACTTC
j_gene: TRBJ2-7
abundance: -
d_gene: -
v_gene: TRBV18

CDR3aa: CASSEPDPGLGYNEQFF
CDR3nt: TGCGCCAGCAGTGAGCCTGATCCGGGACTAGGCTACAATGAGCAGTTCTTC
j_gene: TRBJ2-1
abundance: -
d_gene: TRBD2
v_gene: TRBV10-2

CDR3aa: CASRATALGYEQFF
CDR3nt: TGTGCCAGTCGCGCGACAGCCCTAGGGTATGAGCAGTTCTTC
j_gene: TRBJ2-1
abundance: -
d_gene: -
v_gene: TRBV19

CDR3aa: CASSLVGGAETQYF
CDR3nt: TGTGCCAGCAGTTTAGTAGGTGGAGCGGAGACCCAGTACTTC
j_gene: TRBJ2-5
abundance: -
d_gene: -
v_gene: TRBV27

CDR3aa: CASRDGTVEAAFF
CDR3nt: TGTGCCAGTAGGGACGGGACAGTTGAAGCGGCTTTCTTT
j_gene: TRBJ1-1
abundance: few
d_gene: TRBD1
v_gene: TRBV19

CDR3aa: CATSRASNTGTGAEEQFF
CDR3nt: TGTGCCACCAGCAGAGCTTCAAATACCGGGACAGGGGCTGAGGAGCAGTTCTTC
j_gene: TRBJ2-1
abundance: -
d_gene: TRBD1
v_gene: TRBV15

CDR3aa: CASSVQSGDTDTQYF
CDR3nt: TGTGCCAGCAGTGTACAGTCGGGAGACACAGATACGCAGTATTTT
j_gene: TRBJ2-3
abundance: few
d_gene: -
v_gene: TRBV6-1

CDR3aa: CASSPSDRVNTEAFF
CDR3nt: TGTGCCAGCAGTCCAAGCGACAGGGTGAACACTGAAGCTTTCTTT
j_gene: TRBJ1-1
abundance: few
d_gene: TRBD1
v_gene: TRBV28

CDR3aa: CASSGPLNTEAFF
CDR3nt: TGTGCCAGCTCAGGACCCTTGAACACTGAAGCTTTCTTT
j_gene: TRBJ1-1
abundance: -
d_gene: -
v_gene: TRBV18